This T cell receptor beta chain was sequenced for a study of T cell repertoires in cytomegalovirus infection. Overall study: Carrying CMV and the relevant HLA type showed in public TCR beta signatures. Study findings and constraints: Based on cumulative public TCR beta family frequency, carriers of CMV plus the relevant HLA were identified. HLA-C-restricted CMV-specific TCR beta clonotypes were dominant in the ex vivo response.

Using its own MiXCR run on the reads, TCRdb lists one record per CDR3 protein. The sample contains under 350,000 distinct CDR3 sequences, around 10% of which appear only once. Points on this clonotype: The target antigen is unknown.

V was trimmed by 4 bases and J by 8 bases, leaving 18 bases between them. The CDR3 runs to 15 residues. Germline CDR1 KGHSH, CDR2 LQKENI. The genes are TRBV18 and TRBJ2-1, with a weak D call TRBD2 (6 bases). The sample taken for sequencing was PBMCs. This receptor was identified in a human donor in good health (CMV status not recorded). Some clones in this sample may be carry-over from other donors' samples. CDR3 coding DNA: TGTGCCAGCTCACTAGACCGGGACTTTGGCGATGAGCAGTTCTTC. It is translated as CASSLDRDFGDEQFF.